The 19 T cell receptor beta chains below were found in one sample sequenced in a study of shared clonotypes between healthy human individuals. Here immunoSEQ multiplex PCR was the method, and the copy in TCRdb shows in-frame clones only, minus some. Of 700,000 or so clones in the sample, around 72% were seen once. The sequenced sample was memory CD4+ T cells sorted from blood. As to subset: CD45RA-negative fraction. All receptors derive from a woman in her twenties or thirties in good health.

The chain uses TRBV2 and TRBJ2-3, with D possibly matching TRBD1 (6 bases). Trimming took off 3 bases at V and 4 bases at J, with 11 bases between the two ends. Germline lookup yields CDR1 SNHLY and CDR2 FYNNEI. The CDR3 has 14 residues. The DNA for the CDR3 is TGTGCCAGCAGTGACTCGACAGGCGCAGATACGCAGTATTTT. Translating gives CASSDSTGADTQYF.

J is TRBJ1-4 and V is TRBV11-3, with D perhaps TRBD1 (6 bases). Trimming pared 2 bases from V and 3 bases from J, leaving 19 bases between. This CDR3 is 18 amino acids long. The germline V gene encodes CDR1 SGHNT and CDR2 YENEEA. The CDR3 loop is CASSLLTGRGKSNEKLFF. The CDR3 DNA reads TGTGCCAGCAGCTTACTCACAGGGCGGGGTAAGTCTAATGAAAAACTGTTTTTT.

The chain carries TRBV6-1 and TRBJ2-4; 7 positions match TRBD1. From germline, CDR1 is MNHNS and CDR2 SASEGT. V trimming: 2 bases; J trimming: 0 bases; junction bases outside the gene matches: 10. CDR3 size: 18 residues. CDR3 bases: TGTGCCAGCAGTGAAAGGCAGGGGGTGACAATAGCCAAAAACATTCAGTACTTC. Protein sequence: CASSERQGVTIAKNIQYF.

This clone was picked up one time. The chain couples TRBV11-2 to TRBJ2-7; 8 bases align to TRBD2. CDR3 length: 19 residues. After removal of 1 base from V and 4 bases from J, the junction contained 18 bases not matched to a gene. Germline CDR1 reads SGHAT; CDR2 reads FQNNGV. For the CDR3, the DNA is TGTGCCAGCAGCTTAGGCAAGCGGGGCGGGAGGCCCGCCACTTACGAGCAGTACTTC. The encoded protein is CASSLGKRGGRPATYEQYF. Variable domain in full (rest from reference TRBV11-2 and TRBJ2-7): EAGVAQSPRYKIIEKRQSVAFWCNPISGHATLYWYQQILGQGPKLLIQFQNNGVVDDSQLPKDRFSAERLKGVDSTLKIQPAKLEDSAVYLCASSLGKRGGRPATYEQYFGPGTRLTVT.

The V call is TRBV4-1, the J call TRBJ2-6, with D uncertain. CDR3 size: 17 residues. Trimming removed 4 bases from V and 0 bases from J, with 13 bases in between. The germline gives CDR1 MGHRA, CDR2 YSYEKL. CDR3 amino acids: CASSPGPQNSGANVLTF. CDR3 sequence (DNA): TGCGCCAGCAGCCCGGGTCCTCAAAACTCTGGGGCCAACGTCCTGACTTTC.

J is TRBJ1-5 and V is TRBV6-1, with a possible D match to TRBD1 (5 bases). With 8 bases removed from V and 2 bases from J, the gap between germline ends came to 13 bases. The CDR3 spans 14 residues. Per germline, CDR1 MNHNS and CDR2 SASEGT. The CDR3 here is CASVRDVGNQPQHF. The CDR3, as DNA: TGTGCCAGCGTCCGGGACGTAGGCAATCAGCCCCAGCATTTT.

V gene TRBV5-1 combines with J gene TRBJ1-2; 9 bases are shared with TRBD1. The CDR3 has 15 amino acids. Losses at the gene ends were 2 bases for V and 5 bases for J; bases not matched to a gene: 7. Germline V lookup: CDR1 SGHRS, CDR2 YFSETQ. The CDR3, as DNA: TGCGCCAGCAGCTTACCCGGACAGGGGCCTTATGGCTACACCTTC. As protein: CASSLPGQGPYGYTF.

The chain carries TRBV5-1 and TRBJ1-1, with a weak D call TRBD1 (6 bases). With 4 bases removed from V and 1 base from J, the gap between germline ends came to 14 bases. Per germline, CDR1 SGHRS and CDR2 YFSETQ. The CDR3 consists of 15 residues. The CDR3 DNA sequence: TGCGCCAGCAGCGCACCAGGGGTGTGGAACACTGAAGCTTTCTTT. Protein sequence: CASSAPGVWNTEAFF.

The chain uses TRBV15 and TRBJ2-7, with D perhaps matching TRBD2 (5 bases). Germline V gene lookup returns CDR1 LNHNV and CDR2 YYDKDF (reference sequence). The ends were cut back, 0 bases at V and 2 bases at J, with 14 bases in the middle. This CDR3 has 16 amino acids. The CDR3 protein is CATSREYGGSAYEQYF. The CDR3 nucleotides read TGTGCCACCAGCAGAGAATATGGTGGGAGCGCCTACGAGCAGTACTTC.

This chain connects TRBV5-1 to TRBJ2-7; 7 bases are shared with TRBD1. The CDR3 spans 14 residues. V lost 0 bases to trimming and J lost 3 bases; unmatched junction nucleotides: 3. CDR1 and CDR2 from the germline V gene are SGHRS and YFSETQ. CDR3 region: CASSLVGTDYEQYF. The CDR3 DNA is TGCGCCAGCAGCTTGGTTGGGACAGACTACGAGCAGTACTTC.

This clone came up once. The gene calls are TRBV7-2 and TRBJ1-3, with 7 positions matching TRBD1. The CDR3 length is 17 residues. V was clipped by 4 bases and J by 0 bases; unmatched bases: 9. The germline V gene encodes CDR1 SGHTA and CDR2 FQGNSA. The CDR3 sequence is CASSWTGTANSGNTIYF. The DNA for the CDR3 is TGTGCCAGCAGCTGGACCGGGACAGCCAACTCTGGAAACACCATATATTTT. The whole variable domain, remainder taken from reference TRBV7-2 and TRBJ1-3, is GAGVSQSPSNKVTEKGKDVELRCDPISGHTALYWYRQSLGQGLEFLIYFQGNSAPDKSGLPSDRFSAERTGGSVSTLTIQRTQQEDSAVYLCASSWTGTANSGNTIYFGEGSWLTVV.

V usage is TRBV9 and J usage is TRBJ1-5, with D hard to call. V was cut by 5 bases and J by 5 bases, with 11 bases left in between. The length of the CDR3 is 13 residues. Germline CDR1 SGDLS, CDR2 YYNGEE. CDR3 DNA: TGTGCCAGCAGTTCCGGGCTAGATCAGCCCCAGCATTTT. This codes for CASSSGLDQPQHF.

The table lists this clone with many counts. This chain links TRBV10-3 with TRBJ2-3; D is possibly TRBD1 or TRBD2 (5 bases each). V was shortened by 3 bases and J by 0 bases, with 7 bases between the two germline ends. This CDR3 has 14 residues. In germline, CDR1 is ENHRY, CDR2 SYGVKD. CDR3 region: CAISDGGSTDTQYF. The CDR3 DNA reads TGTGCCATCAGTGATGGGGGTAGCACAGATACGCAGTATTTT.

CDR3 sequence reads: CASRTGWSYEQYF. CDR3 DNA: TGTGCCAGCAGGACAGGGTGGTCCTACGAGCAGTACTTC. This chain connects TRBV5-8 to TRBJ2-7; TRBD1 matches 7 bases. The CDR3 totals 13 residues. The germline CDR1 and CDR2 sequences are SGHTS and YDEGEE. The junction had 3 bases not matched to a gene; V was cut back by 5 bases and J by 1 base.

This clone was seen only a few times. The chain carries TRBV6-1 and TRBJ2-7, with 10 positions matching TRBD1. Germline lookup yields CDR1 MNHNS and CDR2 SASEGT. The ends lost 0 bases at V and 5 bases at J; junction bases unmatched: 4. The CDR3 is 15 amino acids. This CDR3 reads CASSEAGTGAHEQYF. CDR3 in DNA: TGTGCCAGCAGTGAAGCGGGGACAGGGGCCCACGAGCAGTACTTC.

The rearrangement joins TRBV11-2 to TRBJ2-1; D is undetermined. The CDR3 length is 14 residues. Trimming stripped 5 bases from V and 5 bases from J, with 13 bases between. Germline V CDR1 and CDR2: SGHAT, FQNNGV. As DNA, the CDR3 is TGTGCCAGCAGCCCCTACGAAGCCAACAATGAGCAGTTCTTC. It translates to CASSPYEANNEQFF. The full variable domain, with the rest looked up from reference TRBV11-2 and TRBJ2-1, is EAGVAQSPRYKIIEKRQSVAFWCNPISGHATLYWYQQILGQGPKLLIQFQNNGVVDDSQLPKDRFSAERLKGVDSTLKIQPAKLEDSAVYLCASSPYEANNEQFFGPGTRLTVL.

This clone was counted only a few times. The rearrangement joins TRBV11-2 to TRBJ2-3; D gene ambiguous. V was pared by 7 bases and J by 4 bases, with 12 bases between. This CDR3 has 13 amino acids. Per the germline V gene, CDR1 is SGHAT and CDR2 is FQNNGV. The DNA of the CDR3 is TGTGCCAGCACCTTGGGTTGGGCAGATACGCAGTATTTT. It is translated as CASTLGWADTQYF.

With regard to this clone: Distinct nucleotide sequences in the sample also encode this CDR3. The chain carries TRBV28 and TRBJ2-7; 10 bases are a match to TRBD2. Germline V CDR1 and CDR2: MDHEN, SYDVKM. CDR3 length equals 15 residues. Trimming took 6 bases from V and 0 from J; bases not matched to a gene: 5. In DNA, the CDR3 is TGTGCCAGCAGGTCCCCTAGCGGGAGCTCCTACGAGCAGTACTTC. Amino acids: CASRSPSGSSYEQYF.

This clone was seen just once. The chain recombines TRBV28 with TRBJ1-2; 8 nucleotides match TRBD1. J gave up 7 bases and V 2 bases, and 12 bases lay outside the gene matches. The CDR3 is 16 amino acids. The germline gives CDR1 MDHEN, CDR2 SYDVKM. CDR3 in amino acids: CASSLIAGGQSRGYTF. CDR3 DNA sequence: TGTGCCAGCAGTTTAATTGCAGGGGGCCAAAGCCGTGGCTACACCTTC.